The 26 T cell receptor beta chains below come from one sample, sequenced in a study of Ad26.COV2.S vaccination and SARS-CoV-2 variants. Some clones are missing from TCRdb's copy, which holds only in-frame ones; the method was immunoSEQ multiplex PCR. The data show roughly 380,000 clones, over 75% seen once. Treatment reported: about 20 received Ad26.COV2.S at low or high dose, single or two shots; 5 received placebo; per-sample allocation not given. Sampling occurred on day 63 after the first vaccine or placebo injection. The sample was peripheral blood, taken in a trial of Ad26.COV2.S vaccine versus placebo. These receptors all come from a person aged 18-60 years who received the Ad26.COV2.S COVID-19 vaccine or a placebo.

The chain couples TRBV5-6 to TRBJ1-2; weak D call: TRBD1 (5 bases). CDR1 is SGHDT, CDR2 YYEEEE, per germline. This CDR3 comprises 13 residues. The ends were cut back, 3 bases at V and 4 bases at J, with 10 bases in the middle. CDR3 residues: CASSSRVSYGYTF. CDR3 DNA: TGTGCCAGCAGCTCCAGGGTGTCCTATGGCTACACCTTC.

This rearrangement joins TRBV30 to TRBJ1-2; D is undetermined. The CDR3 is 13 amino acids. V was trimmed by 0 bases and J by 2 bases, leaving 7 bases between them. Germline CDR1 is GTSNPN and CDR2 is SVGIG (reference sequence). The CDR3 DNA sequence: TGTGCCTGGAGTGTAGTGCGAAACTATGGCTACACCTTC. Protein: CAWSVVRNYGYTF.

The chain combines TRBV6-4 with TRBJ2-1; the D gene is possibly TRBD1 (5 bases). V lost 1 base and J lost 12, with 19 bases in between. The germline V gene has CDR1 MRHNA and CDR2 SNTAGT. CDR3 length: 15 residues. In DNA, the CDR3 is TGTGCCAGCAGTGACTACGGCAGGGAAAGGGAAGGGCAGTTCTTC. Its protein product is CASSDYGREREGQFF.

This clone has just a few counts. The V call is TRBV19, the J call TRBJ2-1, with TRBD2 matching over 9 bases. Looked up from germline, CDR1 is LNHDA and CDR2 is SQIVND (reference sequence). Germline trimming cut 8 bases from V and 4 bases from J; bases unmatched to any gene: 9. The CDR3 consists of 15 residues. The CDR3 region has the DNA TGTGCCAGTCTAAAGAGCGGGGGGAGGTACAATGAGCAGTTCTTC. Its protein product is CASLKSGGRYNEQFF.

CDR3 DNA sequence: TGTGCCAGCAGTGAACCAGCCCACGAGCAGTACTTC. It encodes CASSEPAHEQYF. The chain recombines TRBV2 with TRBJ2-7; D remains ambiguous. The ends were cut back, 2 bases at V and 5 bases at J, with 7 bases in the middle. The germline gives CDR1 SNHLY, CDR2 FYNNEI. The CDR3 covers 12 residues. Combining the CDR3 with reference TRBV2 and TRBJ2-7 gives the whole variable domain EPEVTQTPSHQVTQMGQEVILRCVPISNHLYFYWYRQILGQKVEFLVSFYNNEISEKSEIFDDQFSVERPDGSNFTLKIRSTKLEDSAMYFCASSEPAHEQYFGPGTRLTVT.

This chain links TRBV4-3 with TRBJ1-4; D perhaps matches TRBD1 (5 bases). The CDR3 is made up of 13 amino acids. Germline CDR1 is LGHNA and CDR2 is YSLEER. V dropped 1 base and J dropped 10 bases, with 10 bases sitting between them. This chain's CDR3 is CASSQAAGGKLFF. The CDR3 nucleotides read TGCGCCAGCAGCCAAGCTGCGGGGGGAAAACTGTTTTTT.

The sample holds a few counts of this clone. The gene calls are TRBV7-2 and TRBJ1-5; TRBD1 is a possible D gene (5 bases). The V end was cut by 0 bases, the J end by 5 bases, with 11 bases between. The V gene's germline CDR1 is SGHTA and CDR2 FQGNSA. The CDR3 loop spans 15 amino acids. The CDR3 DNA sequence: TGTGCCAGCAGCTTAGCGCAGGGCGGGGATCAGCCCCAGCATTTT. Protein sequence: CASSLAQGGDQPQHF.

The chain links TRBV19 to TRBJ2-3, with D perhaps matching TRBD1 or TRBD2 (5 bases each). Germline V CDR1 and CDR2: LNHDA, SQIVND (reference sequence). This CDR3 region has 15 residues. V lost 5 bases and J 0 bases, leaving 12 bases between the germline ends. The CDR3 protein is CASSSRGSSTDTQYF. The DNA of the CDR3 is TGTGCCAGTAGTTCGAGGGGTTCTAGCACAGATACGCAGTATTTT.

The chain has TRBV10-3 and TRBJ1-4; 7 bases map to TRBD1. The CDR3 is made up of 14 amino acids. The germline CDR1 and CDR2 sequences are ENHRY and SYGVKD. V trimming: 11 bases; J trimming: 3 bases; junction bases outside the gene matches: 9. This chain's CDR3 is CALNLGTANEKLFF. CDR3 coding DNA: TGTGCCTTAAATCTCGGGACAGCTAATGAAAAACTGTTTTTT.

V gene TRBV2 combines with J gene TRBJ2-5, with D perhaps matching TRBD1 (5 bases). Germline V CDR1 and CDR2: SNHLY, FYNNEI. The CDR3 totals 15 residues. V gave up 3 bases and J gave up 0 bases, with 11 bases separating them. CDR3 region: CASSEVGDYQETQYF. The CDR3 coding sequence is TGTGCCAGCAGTGAGGTAGGGGATTACCAAGAGACCCAGTACTTC.

In its sample, this clone was seen many times. This chain connects TRBV6-4 to TRBJ2-3; D call uncertain. The germline V gene has CDR1 MRHNA and CDR2 SNTAGT. The CDR3 is 14 amino acids. Trimming pared 3 bases from V and 2 bases from J, leaving 9 bases between. CDR3 loop: CASSDDAVTDTQYF. The CDR3 DNA is TGTGCCAGCAGTGATGACGCGGTCACAGATACGCAGTATTTT.

This clone was recorded once. This sequence joins TRBV19 and TRBJ1-5, with 7 nucleotides matching TRBD1. This CDR3 has 15 residues. Per the germline V gene, CDR1 is LNHDA and CDR2 is SQIVND (reference sequence). V shed 5 bases, J shed 2 bases, and the junction held 6 bases outside the gene matches. CDR3 protein: CASSSETGRNQPQHF. The CDR3 bases are TGTGCCAGTAGTTCAGAGACAGGGCGCAATCAGCCCCAGCATTTT.

A note on this clone: Other DNA sequences from this sample encode an identical CDR3 as well. This chain links TRBV7-2 with TRBJ2-3; 15 bases map to TRBD2. Germline lookup yields CDR1 SGHTA and CDR2 FQGNSA. The CDR3 totals 15 residues. J was trimmed by 7 bases and V by 4 bases; bases with no gene match: 3. CDR3 DNA: TGTGCCAGCAGCTCCGGACTAGCGGGGGGGAATACGCAGTATTTT. Translating it yields CASSSGLAGGNTQYF.

This chain joins TRBV30 and TRBJ1-1; D is possibly TRBD1 (6 bases). Germline CDR1 is GTSNPN and CDR2 is SVGIG (reference sequence). The CDR3 covers 13 residues. Trimming removed 4 bases from V and 1 base from J, with 10 bases in between. The CDR3 sequence: CAWNRVRNTEAFF. CDR3 in DNA: TGTGCCTGGAACAGGGTGCGGAACACTGAAGCTTTCTTT.

This clone appeared once. The V gene is TRBV6-6, the J gene TRBJ2-3; 13 bases line up with TRBD2. The CDR3 sequence is 16 residues long. Germline assignment: CDR1 MNHNY and CDR2 SVGAGI (reference sequence). V trimming: 4 bases; J trimming: 6 bases; junction bases outside the gene matches: 7. DNA of the CDR3: TGTGCCAGCAGTTCCGCGACTAGCGGGGGGTCTGATACGCAGTATTTT. Protein product: CASSSATSGGSDTQYF.

This chain joins TRBV18 and TRBJ1-2; 7 bases agree with TRBD1. CDR1 and CDR2 from the germline V gene are KGHSH and LQKENI. V shed 5 bases and J 5 bases; nucleotides not matched to a gene: 5. This CDR3 spans 13 amino acids. The CDR3 DNA reads as TGTGCCAGCTCAGGGGACAGAGCGTATGGCTACACCTTC. Amino acids: CASSGDRAYGYTF.

This clone was counted only a few times. The rearrangement uses TRBV19 and TRBJ2-1; 8 bases map to TRBD2. Germline V gene sequence: CDR1 LNHDA, CDR2 SQIVND (reference sequence). J was trimmed by 4 bases and V by 5 bases; bases with no gene match: 16. The CDR3 contains 18 residues. The CDR3 nucleotides are TGTGCCAGTAGTCCAAACAACATGATAGCGGGGACTTACAATGAGCAGTTCTTC. Translating it yields CASSPNNMIAGTYNEQFF. The full variable domain, with the rest looked up from reference TRBV19 and TRBJ2-1, is DGGITQSPKYLFRKEGQNVTLSCEQNLNHDAMYWYRQDPGQGLRLIYYSQIVNDFQKGDIAEGYSVSREKKESFPLTVTSAQKNPTAFYLCASSPNNMIAGTYNEQFFGPGTRLTVL.

The V gene is TRBV12-3 or TRBV12-4, the J gene TRBJ1-3; D gene unclear. The CDR3 is 12 residues long. Deletions cut 5 bases from V and 1 base from J, with 3 bases between. CDR3 coding DNA: TGTGCCAGCAGTCCATCTGGAAACACCATATATTTT. It codes for CASSPSGNTIYF.

The genes are TRBV2 and TRBJ2-1; D perhaps matches TRBD2 (6 bases). CDR3 size: 14 residues. Germline loops: CDR1 SNHLY, CDR2 FYNNEI. The V and J ends lost 8 bases and 4 bases respectively, with 15 bases between them. CDR3 DNA: TGTGCCAGCGTCCCGGGGGATACGTACAATGAGCAGTTCTTC. This codes for CASVPGDTYNEQFF. The whole variable domain, filled in from reference TRBV2 and TRBJ2-1, reads EPEVTQTPSHQVTQMGQEVILRCVPISNHLYFYWYRQILGQKVEFLVSFYNNEISEKSEIFDDQFSVERPDGSNFTLKIRSTKLEDSAMYFCASVPGDTYNEQFFGPGTRLTVL.

The chain couples TRBV5-1 to TRBJ2-2; D remains ambiguous. The CDR3 consists of 16 residues. CDR1 and CDR2 from the germline V gene are SGHRS and YFSETQ. V dropped 0 bases and J dropped 1 base, with 10 bases sitting between them. The CDR3 nucleotides are TGCGCCAGCAGCTTGGTTTCAGCCCAGAACACCGGGGAGCTGTTTTTT. It specifies CASSLVSAQNTGELFF. Drawing the rest from reference TRBV5-1 and TRBJ2-2, the complete variable domain is KAGVTQTPRYLIKTRGQQVTLSCSPISGHRSVSWYQQTPGQGLQFLFEYFSETQRNKGNFPGRFSGRQFSNSRSEMNVSTLELGDSALYLCASSLVSAQNTGELFFGEGSRLTVL.

This rearrangement joins TRBV5-1 to TRBJ2-5; D not certain. From germline, CDR1 is SGHRS and CDR2 YFSETQ. This CDR3 is built from 14 residues. Trimming shortened V by 1 base and J by 3 bases, and 10 bases separated the two germline ends. CDR3 sequence: CASSLNEPEETQYF. DNA for the CDR3: TGCGCCAGCAGCTTGAACGAGCCCGAAGAGACCCAGTACTTC.

Concerning this clone itself: This same CDR3 is encoded by further DNA sequences in the sample. The chain recombines TRBV3-1 (or the pseudogene TRBV3-2) with TRBJ2-7; D not resolved. This CDR3 has 12 residues. Germline V CDR1 and CDR2: LGHDT, YNNKEL (reference sequence). V was clipped by 0 bases and J by 2 bases, with 2 bases between them. The DNA of the CDR3 is TGTGCCAGCAGCCAAGACCCCTACGAGCAGTACTTC. Translating gives CASSQDPYEQYF.

V is TRBV19 and J is TRBJ1-6; 9 bases fit TRBD1. Germline CDR1 LNHDA, CDR2 SQIVND (reference sequence). J gave up 7 bases and V 6 bases, and 7 bases lay outside the gene matches. The CDR3 length is 15 residues. The chain's CDR3 is CASSPPGQGNSPLHF. The CDR3 DNA reads TGTGCCAGTAGCCCCCCCGGACAGGGGAATTCACCCCTCCACTTT.

The CDR3 is CASSIGGGRNQPQHF. The CDR3 DNA reads as TGTGCCAGTAGTATAGGTGGGGGTCGCAATCAGCCCCAGCATTTT. The chain carries TRBV19 and TRBJ1-5; D possibly corresponds to TRBD1 (5 bases). The CDR3 runs 15 residues. Trimming shortened V by 1 base and J by 2 bases, and 9 bases separated the two germline ends. CDR1 is LNHDA, CDR2 SQIVND, per germline (reference sequence).

This chain links TRBV27 with TRBJ2-1, with TRBD2 as a possible D gene (6 bases). The germline V gene encodes CDR1 MNHEY and CDR2 SMNVEV (reference sequence). The V gene lost 7 bases and the J gene lost 0 bases, with 13 bases spanning the gap. The CDR3 has 15 residues. The CDR3 protein is CASNAGTHSYNEQFF. In DNA form, the CDR3 reads TGTGCCAGCAACGCCGGGACTCACTCCTACAATGAGCAGTTCTTC.

The chain employs TRBV7-8 and TRBJ1-5; TRBD1 matches at 7 bases. Per germline, CDR1 SGHVS and CDR2 FQNEAQ. The CDR3 has 16 residues. Trimming cost V 5 bases and J 0 bases; bases outside gene matches: 7. In nucleotides, the CDR3 is TGTGCCAGCAGCCCTGGACAGGTCTATAGCAATCAGCCCCAGCATTTT. This codes for CASSPGQVYSNQPQHF.